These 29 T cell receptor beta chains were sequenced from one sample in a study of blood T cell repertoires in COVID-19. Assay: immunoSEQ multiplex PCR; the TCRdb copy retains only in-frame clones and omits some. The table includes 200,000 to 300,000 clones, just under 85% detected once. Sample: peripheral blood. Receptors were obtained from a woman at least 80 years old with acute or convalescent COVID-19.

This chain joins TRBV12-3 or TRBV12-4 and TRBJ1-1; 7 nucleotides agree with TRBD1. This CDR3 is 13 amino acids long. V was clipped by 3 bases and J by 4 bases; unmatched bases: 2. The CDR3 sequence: CASSLTGLTEAFF. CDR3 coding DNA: TGTGCCAGCAGTTTGACAGGGCTCACTGAAGCTTTCTTT.

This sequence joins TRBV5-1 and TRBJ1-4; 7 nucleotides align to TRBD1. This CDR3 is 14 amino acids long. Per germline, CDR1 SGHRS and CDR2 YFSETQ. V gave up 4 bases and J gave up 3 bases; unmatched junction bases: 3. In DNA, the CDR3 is TGCGCCAGCAGCCCAGGGGGGTCTAATGAAAAACTGTTTTTT. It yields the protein CASSPGGSNEKLFF.

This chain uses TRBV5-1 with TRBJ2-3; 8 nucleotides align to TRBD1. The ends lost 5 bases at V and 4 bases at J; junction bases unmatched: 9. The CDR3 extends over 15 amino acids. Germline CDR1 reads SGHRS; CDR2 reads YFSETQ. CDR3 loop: CASRPGTGTPDTQYF. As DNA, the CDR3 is TGCGCCAGCAGACCCGGGACAGGCACCCCAGATACGCAGTATTTT.

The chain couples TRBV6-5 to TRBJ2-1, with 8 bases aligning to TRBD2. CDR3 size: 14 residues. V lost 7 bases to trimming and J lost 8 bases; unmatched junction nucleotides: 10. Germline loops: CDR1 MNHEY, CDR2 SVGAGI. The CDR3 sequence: CASTPSGGTYEQFF. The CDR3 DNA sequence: TGTGCCAGCACCCCGAGCGGGGGTACCTATGAGCAGTTCTTC.

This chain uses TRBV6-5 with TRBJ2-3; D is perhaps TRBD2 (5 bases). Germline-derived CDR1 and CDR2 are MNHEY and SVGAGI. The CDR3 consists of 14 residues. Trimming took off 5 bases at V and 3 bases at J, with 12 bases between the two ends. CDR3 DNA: TGTGCCAGCAGTAAGCCTACGGGAACAGATACGCAGTATTTT. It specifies CASSKPTGTDTQYF.

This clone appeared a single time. CDR3 DNA: TGCAGTGCTAGTATCCTAGCGGGCCCCTACGAGCAGTACTTC. Encoded protein: CSASILAGPYEQYF. The chain recombines TRBV20-1 with TRBJ2-7; 8 bases are a match to TRBD2. Germline V lookup: CDR1 DFQATT, CDR2 SNEGSKA (reference sequence). Trimming cost V 3 bases and J 2 bases; bases outside gene matches: 6. This CDR3 has 14 amino acids.

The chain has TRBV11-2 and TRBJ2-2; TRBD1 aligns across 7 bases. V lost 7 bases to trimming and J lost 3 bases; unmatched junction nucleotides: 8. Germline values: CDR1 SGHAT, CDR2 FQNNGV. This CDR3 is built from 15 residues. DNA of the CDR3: TGTGCCAGCACCCCAAGGGGGCTGGACACCGGGGAGCTGTTTTTT. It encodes CASTPRGLDTGELFF.

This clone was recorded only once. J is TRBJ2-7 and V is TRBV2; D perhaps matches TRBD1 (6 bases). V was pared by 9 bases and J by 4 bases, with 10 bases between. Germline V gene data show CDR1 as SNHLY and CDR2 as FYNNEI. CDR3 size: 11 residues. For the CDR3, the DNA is TGTGCCAGTCAGGGGTATTACGAGCAGTACTTC. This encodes CASQGYYEQYF.

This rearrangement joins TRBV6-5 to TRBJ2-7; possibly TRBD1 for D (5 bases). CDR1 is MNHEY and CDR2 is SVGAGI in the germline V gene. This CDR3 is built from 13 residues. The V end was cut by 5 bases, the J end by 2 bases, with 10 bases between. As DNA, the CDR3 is TGTGCCAGCAGTCCCAGGGCCCCCTACGAGCAGTACTTC. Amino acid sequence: CASSPRAPYEQYF.

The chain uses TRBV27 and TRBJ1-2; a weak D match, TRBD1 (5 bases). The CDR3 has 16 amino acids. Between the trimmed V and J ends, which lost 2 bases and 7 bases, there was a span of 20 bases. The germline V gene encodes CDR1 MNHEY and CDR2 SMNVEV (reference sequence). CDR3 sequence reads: CASSLRGSRYTGGYTF. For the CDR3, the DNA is TGTGCCAGCAGTTTAAGGGGCAGCCGCTATACTGGTGGCTACACCTTC.

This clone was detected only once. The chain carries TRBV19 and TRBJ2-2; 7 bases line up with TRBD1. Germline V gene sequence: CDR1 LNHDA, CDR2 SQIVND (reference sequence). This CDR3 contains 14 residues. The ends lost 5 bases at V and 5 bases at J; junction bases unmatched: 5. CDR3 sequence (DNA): TGTGCCAGTAGTGCGACAGGGAATACCGGGGAGCTGTTTTTT. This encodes CASSATGNTGELFF.

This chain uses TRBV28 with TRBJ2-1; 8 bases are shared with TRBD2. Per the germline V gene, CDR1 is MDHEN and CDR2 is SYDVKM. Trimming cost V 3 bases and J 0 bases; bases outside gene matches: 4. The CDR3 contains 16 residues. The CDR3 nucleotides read TGTGCCAGCAGTTTGGGCGGGGGGTTCTCCTACAATGAGCAGTTCTTC. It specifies CASSLGGGFSYNEQFF.

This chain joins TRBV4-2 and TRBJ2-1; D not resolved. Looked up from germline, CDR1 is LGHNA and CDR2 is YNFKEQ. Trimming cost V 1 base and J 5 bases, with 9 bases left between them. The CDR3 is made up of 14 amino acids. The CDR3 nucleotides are TGTGCCAGCAGCCAAGGGGCCAACAACAATGAGCAGTTCTTC. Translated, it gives CASSQGANNNEQFF.

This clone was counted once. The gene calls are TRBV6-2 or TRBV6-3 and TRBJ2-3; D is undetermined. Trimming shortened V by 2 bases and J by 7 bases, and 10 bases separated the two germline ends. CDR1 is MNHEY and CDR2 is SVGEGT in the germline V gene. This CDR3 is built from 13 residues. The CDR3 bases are TGTGCCAGCAGTTACGGAGAATTGAATACGCAGTATTTT. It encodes CASSYGELNTQYF.

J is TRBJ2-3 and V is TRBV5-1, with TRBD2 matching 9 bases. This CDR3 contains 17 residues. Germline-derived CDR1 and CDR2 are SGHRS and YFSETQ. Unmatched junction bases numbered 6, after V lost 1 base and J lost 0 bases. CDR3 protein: CASSLLPSGASTDTQYF. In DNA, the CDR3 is TGCGCCAGCAGCTTGTTGCCTAGCGGGGCTAGCACAGATACGCAGTATTTT.

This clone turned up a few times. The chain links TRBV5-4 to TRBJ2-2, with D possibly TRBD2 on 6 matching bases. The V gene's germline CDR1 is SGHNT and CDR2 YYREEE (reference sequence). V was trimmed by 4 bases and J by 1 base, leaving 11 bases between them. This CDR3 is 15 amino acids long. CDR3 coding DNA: TGTGCCAGCAGCCCCGGGGGAAAGAACACCGGGGAGCTGTTTTTT. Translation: CASSPGGKNTGELFF. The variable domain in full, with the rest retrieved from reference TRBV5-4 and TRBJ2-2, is ETGVTQSPTHLIKTRGQQVTLRCSSQSGHNTVSWYQQALGQGPQFIFQYYREEENGRGNFPPRFSGLQFPNYSSELNVNALELDDSALYLCASSPGGKNTGELFFGEGSRLTVL.

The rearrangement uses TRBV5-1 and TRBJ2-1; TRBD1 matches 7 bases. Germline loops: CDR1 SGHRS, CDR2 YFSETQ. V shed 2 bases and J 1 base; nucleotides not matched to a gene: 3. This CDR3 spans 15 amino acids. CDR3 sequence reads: CASSLPGQSYNEQFF. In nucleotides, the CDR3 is TGCGCCAGCAGCTTACCGGGACAGTCCTACAATGAGCAGTTCTTC. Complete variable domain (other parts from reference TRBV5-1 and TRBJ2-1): KAGVTQTPRYLIKTRGQQVTLSCSPISGHRSVSWYQQTPGQGLQFLFEYFSETQRNKGNFPGRFSGRQFSNSRSEMNVSTLELGDSALYLCASSLPGQSYNEQFFGPGTRLTVL.

CDR3 sequence reads: CASSQESGANVLTF. DNA for the CDR3: TGTGCCAGCAGTCAGGAATCTGGGGCCAACGTCCTGACTTTC. The V gene is TRBV6-2 or TRBV6-3, the J gene TRBJ2-6, with no clear D. Between the trimmed V and J ends, which lost 5 bases and 1 base, there was a span of 6 bases. Germline V CDR1 and CDR2: MNHEY, SVGEGT. The CDR3 extends over 14 amino acids.

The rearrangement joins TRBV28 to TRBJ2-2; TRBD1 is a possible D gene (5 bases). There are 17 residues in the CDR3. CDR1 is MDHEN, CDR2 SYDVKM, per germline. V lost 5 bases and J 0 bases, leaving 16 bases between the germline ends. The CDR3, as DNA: TGTGCCAGCAGTCCACTCCGGACATCGTCGAACACCGGGGAGCTGTTTTTT. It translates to CASSPLRTSSNTGELFF.

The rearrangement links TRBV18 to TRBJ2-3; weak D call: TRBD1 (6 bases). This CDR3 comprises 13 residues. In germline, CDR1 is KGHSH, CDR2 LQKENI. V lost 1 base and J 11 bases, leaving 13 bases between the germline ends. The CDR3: CASSPQQGEGQYF. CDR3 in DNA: TGTGCCAGCTCACCACAACAGGGAGAGGGGCAGTATTTT.

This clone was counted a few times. The CDR3 DNA reads TGTGCCAGTAGTAGGGCTAGCGGGGCAGATACGCAGTATTTT. Translation: CASSRASGADTQYF. The chain uses TRBV19 and TRBJ2-3; TRBD2 agrees at 9 bases. Germline assignment: CDR1 LNHDA and CDR2 SQIVND (reference sequence). CDR3 length equals 14 residues. Germline trimming cut 4 bases from V and 4 bases from J; bases unmatched to any gene: 3.

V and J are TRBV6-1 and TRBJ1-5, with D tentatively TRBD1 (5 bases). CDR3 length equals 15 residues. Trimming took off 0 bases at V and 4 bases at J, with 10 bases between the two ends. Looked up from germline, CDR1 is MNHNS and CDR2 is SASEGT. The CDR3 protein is CASSEAPQVNQPQHF. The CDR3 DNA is TGTGCCAGCAGTGAAGCGCCACAGGTTAATCAGCCCCAGCATTTT.

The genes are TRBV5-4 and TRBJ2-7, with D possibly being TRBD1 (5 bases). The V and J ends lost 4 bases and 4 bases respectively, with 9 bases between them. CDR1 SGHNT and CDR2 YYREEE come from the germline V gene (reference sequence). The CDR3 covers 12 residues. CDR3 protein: CASSVDRYEQYF. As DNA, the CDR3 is TGTGCCAGCAGCGTCGACAGATACGAGCAGTACTTC.

The CDR3 protein is CASSAQMGGGQPQHF. CDR3 coding DNA: TGTGCCAGCAGTGCCCAGATGGGGGGGGGTCAGCCCCAGCATTTT. This chain uses TRBV27 with TRBJ1-5; a weak D match, TRBD1 (5 bases). V lost 5 bases and J lost 6, with 17 bases in between. The germline CDR1 and CDR2 sequences are MNHEY and SMNVEV (reference sequence). This CDR3 spans 15 amino acids.

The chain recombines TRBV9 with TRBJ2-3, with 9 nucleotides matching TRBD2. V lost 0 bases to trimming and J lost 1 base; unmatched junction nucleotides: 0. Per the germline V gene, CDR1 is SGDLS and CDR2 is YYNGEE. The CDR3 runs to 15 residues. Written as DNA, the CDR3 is TGTGCCAGCAGCGTAGCTAGCGGGGGCACAGATACGCAGTATTTT. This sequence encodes CASSVASGGTDTQYF.

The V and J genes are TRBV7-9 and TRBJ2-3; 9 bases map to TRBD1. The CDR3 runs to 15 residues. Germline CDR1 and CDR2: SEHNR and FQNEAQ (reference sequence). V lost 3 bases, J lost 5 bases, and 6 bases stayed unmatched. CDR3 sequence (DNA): TGTGCCAGCAGCTTCCGGGACAGGGTGGTAGATACGCAGTATTTT. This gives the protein CASSFRDRVVDTQYF.

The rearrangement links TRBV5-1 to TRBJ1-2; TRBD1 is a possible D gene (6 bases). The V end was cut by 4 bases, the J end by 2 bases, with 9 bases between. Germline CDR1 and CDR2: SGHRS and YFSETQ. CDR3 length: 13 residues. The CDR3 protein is CASSRDTNYGYTF. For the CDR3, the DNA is TGCGCCAGCAGCAGGGACACCAACTATGGCTACACCTTC. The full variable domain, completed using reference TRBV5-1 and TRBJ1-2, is KAGVTQTPRYLIKTRGQQVTLSCSPISGHRSVSWYQQTPGQGLQFLFEYFSETQRNKGNFPGRFSGRQFSNSRSEMNVSTLELGDSALYLCASSRDTNYGYTFGSGTRLTVV.

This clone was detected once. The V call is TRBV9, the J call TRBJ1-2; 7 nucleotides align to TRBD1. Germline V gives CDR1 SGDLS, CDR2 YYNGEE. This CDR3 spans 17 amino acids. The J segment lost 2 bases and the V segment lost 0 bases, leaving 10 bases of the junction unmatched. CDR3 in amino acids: CASSVGGPGGQNYGYTF. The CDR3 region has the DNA TGTGCCAGCAGCGTAGGTGGGCCCGGGGGACAGAACTATGGCTACACCTTC.

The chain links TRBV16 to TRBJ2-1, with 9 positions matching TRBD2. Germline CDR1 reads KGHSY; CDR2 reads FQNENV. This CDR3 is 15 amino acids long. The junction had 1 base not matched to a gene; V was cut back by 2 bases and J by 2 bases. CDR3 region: CASSQSGGPYNEQFF. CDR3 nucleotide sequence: TGTGCCAGCAGCCAAAGCGGGGGGCCCTACAATGAGCAGTTCTTC.